A single sample gave rise to the 20 T cell receptor beta chains below, sequenced in a study of T cells in Graves' hyperthyroidism and ophthalmopathy. Amplification of TCR beta CDR3 regions used RNA as the template. HTBI primers were used for first-round RT-PCR of the TCR CDR3. From the multiplex PCR reads, TCRdb called clonotypes with MiXCR, one entry per CDR3 protein. The data contain around 700,000 distinct CDR3 sequences, approximately 19% of them singletons. Material: blood. These receptors came from a woman in her forties or fifties with Graves' hyperthyroidism that later progressed to Graves' ophthalmopathy.

This clonotype occurred once. V gene TRBV29-1 combines with J gene TRBJ2-5, with 11 bases that match TRBD2. The CDR3 loop spans 14 amino acids. Per the germline V gene, CDR1 is SQVTM and CDR2 is ANQGSEA. V was clipped by 4 bases and J by 3 bases; unmatched bases: 4. CDR3 region: CSVVETSGEETQYF. CDR3 bases: TGCAGCGTTGTTGAGACTAGCGGGGAAGAGACCCAGTACTTC.

This clonotype was counted only a few times. The chain links TRBV29-1 to TRBJ2-1, with D unclear. The CDR3 has 12 residues. Trimming shortened V by 7 bases and J by 0 bases, and 7 bases separated the two germline ends. The V gene's germline CDR1 is SQVTM and CDR2 ANQGSEA. The CDR3 region is CSEANSYNEQFF. The DNA for the CDR3 is TGCAGCGAGGCGAACTCCTACAATGAGCAGTTCTTC.

The V call is TRBV30, the J call TRBJ1-3; 9 bases align to TRBD1. V lost 4 bases to trimming and J lost 3 bases; unmatched junction nucleotides: 4. This CDR3 has 14 residues. The V gene's germline CDR1 is GTSNPN and CDR2 SVGIG (reference sequence). Written as DNA, the CDR3 is TGTGCCTGGAAGGACAGGGGACGTGGAAACACCATATATTTT. Translating it yields CAWKDRGRGNTIYF.

The chain links TRBV19 to TRBJ1-2; 12 bases match TRBD1. This CDR3 has 20 amino acids. Germline CDR1 is LNHDA and CDR2 is SQIVND (reference sequence). The V gene end was trimmed by 7 bases and the J gene end by 6 bases; junction bases not matched to a gene: 24. CDR3 loop: CASTSLRDRGLAGVEHGYTF. Here the CDR3 DNA reads TGTGCCAGTACCTCATTGCGGGACAGGGGGCTGGCTGGGGTCGAGCATGGCTACACCTTC. Full variable domain (remainder filled in from reference TRBV19 and TRBJ1-2): DGGITQSPKYLFRKEGQNVTLSCEQNLNHDAMYWYRQDPGQGLRLIYYSQIVNDFQKGDIAEGYSVSREKKESFPLTVTSAQKNPTAFYLCASTSLRDRGLAGVEHGYTFGSGTRLTVV.

This clonotype was detected ten times or more. The chain combines TRBV27 with TRBJ2-3; TRBD1 matches 11 bases. The CDR3 covers 17 residues. Germline assignment: CDR1 MNHEY and CDR2 SMNVEV (reference sequence). Trimming took 1 base from V and 1 from J; bases not matched to a gene: 4. The CDR3 reads CASSLYSGQGGTDTQYF. The CDR3 DNA reads as TGTGCCAGCAGTTTATATTCGGGACAGGGGGGCACAGATACGCAGTATTTT.

This chain uses TRBV11-3 with TRBJ2-3; D might be TRBD1 or TRBD2, each matching 5 bases. This CDR3 comprises 16 residues. V dropped 5 bases and J dropped 1 base, with 16 bases sitting between them. The germline gives CDR1 SGHNT, CDR2 YENEEA. The CDR3, as DNA: TGTGCCAGCAGCCCCCGCCGGGGCCAGCGCACAGATACGCAGTATTTT. Translated: CASSPRRGQRTDTQYF.

This clonotype occurred a few times. One end of the junction is discordant with germline, which a read error may explain. The V call is TRBV30, the J call TRBJ2-1, with TRBD2 matching 11 bases. CDR1 is GTSNPN, CDR2 SVGIG, per germline (reference sequence). The CDR3 spans 17 residues. The CDR3 DNA is TGTGCCTTGGGACTAGCGGCCTCTCATTACTCCTACAATGGGCAGTTCTTC. Translation gives CALGLAASHYSYNGQFF.

Many counts were recorded for this clonotype. V is TRBV5-1 and J is TRBJ1-2, with D maybe TRBD1 (5 bases). Germline CDR1 and CDR2: SGHRS and YFSETQ. The CDR3 is 13 residues long. V lost 3 bases, J lost 6 bases, and 12 bases lay in between. CDR3 sequence reads: CASSSGNFNGYTF. CDR3 DNA: TGCGCCAGCAGCTCAGGGAATTTCAATGGCTACACCTTC.

The rearrangement links TRBV5-4 to TRBJ1-6; no definite D call. The CDR3 runs 14 residues. Germline lookup yields CDR1 SGHNT and CDR2 YYREEE (reference sequence). V gave up 0 bases and J gave up 6 bases, with 7 bases separating them. CDR3 residues: CASSLVLPNSPLHF. DNA of the CDR3: TGTGCCAGCAGCTTGGTACTTCCTAATTCACCCCTCCACTTT.

The V and J genes are TRBV19 and TRBJ1-3; TRBD1 aligns across 8 bases. Germline V gene data show CDR1 as LNHDA and CDR2 as SQIVND (reference sequence). Unmatched junction bases numbered 3, after V lost 8 bases and J lost 0 bases. The CDR3 is 14 residues long. This CDR3 is CASETGDSGNTIYF. The CDR3 nucleotides are TGTGCCAGTGAGACAGGGGACTCTGGAAACACCATATATTTT.

CDR3 in DNA: TGTGCCAGTAGTAGCCCGGGGACCCCACTATACAATGAGCAGTTCTTC. Its protein is CASSSPGTPLYNEQFF. V gene TRBV19 combines with J gene TRBJ2-1; D tentatively reads TRBD1 or TRBD2 (5 bases each). Germline V gene data show CDR1 as LNHDA and CDR2 as SQIVND (reference sequence). The CDR3 is made up of 16 amino acids. V was cut by 4 bases and J by 4 bases, with 17 bases left in between.

CDR3 nucleotide sequence: TGTGCCAGTACCAAAACGGACAGGTTCTATGGCTACACCTTC. Amino acid sequence: CASTKTDRFYGYTF. V and J are TRBV19 and TRBJ1-2, with 7 bases fitting TRBD1. V gave up 7 bases and J gave up 4 bases; unmatched junction bases: 9. Germline CDR1 LNHDA, CDR2 SQIVND (reference sequence). This CDR3 contains 14 residues.

The sample holds many counts of this clonotype. J is TRBJ2-7 and V is TRBV7-2, with 7 nucleotides matching TRBD1. J was trimmed by 1 base and V by 5 bases; bases with no gene match: 8. Germline V gene lookup returns CDR1 SGHTA and CDR2 FQGNSA. The CDR3 spans 15 residues. The CDR3 loop reads CASSHSGTASYEQYF. DNA for the CDR3: TGTGCCAGCAGCCACTCCGGGACAGCATCCTACGAGCAGTACTTC.

This clonotype showed up just a few times. The chain couples TRBV6-1 to TRBJ1-2, with D tentatively TRBD1 (6 bases). Per germline, CDR1 MNHNS and CDR2 SASEGT. The CDR3 totals 16 residues. The V end lost 7 bases, the J end lost 0 bases, and 18 bases lay between the germline ends. The CDR3 DNA is TGTGCCAGCACCCCCGACAGGTCAGGAGCTAACTATGGCTACACCTTC. Its translation: CASTPDRSGANYGYTF.

This clonotype was seen only a few times. The chain is built from TRBV7-3 and TRBJ1-2; 9 nucleotides match TRBD1. The CDR3 contains 15 residues. The V segment lost 5 bases and the J segment 2 bases; nucleotides outside the gene matches: 6. CDR1 and CDR2 (germline): SGHTA, FQGTGA. This chain's CDR3 is CASSPTGGMNYGYTF. CDR3 in DNA: TGTGCCAGCAGCCCAACAGGGGGCATGAACTATGGCTACACCTTC.

This clonotype was detected ten times or more. This chain connects TRBV16 to TRBJ2-1, with a weak D call TRBD2 (6 bases). Germline V CDR1 and CDR2: KGHSY, FQNENV. This CDR3 region has 13 residues. Trimming cost V 0 bases and J 9 bases, with 9 bases left between them. DNA for the CDR3: TGTGCCAGCAGCCAATCGGGGCGGGGTGAGCAGTTCTTC. Protein product: CASSQSGRGEQFF.

V gene TRBV3-1 combines with J gene TRBJ2-2, with 11 positions matching TRBD2. J gave up 3 bases and V 1 base, and 4 bases lay outside the gene matches. Germline assignment: CDR1 LGHDT and CDR2 YNNKEL (reference sequence). There are 17 residues in the CDR3. Written as DNA, the CDR3 is TGTGCCAGCAGCCAAGGGATACTAGCGGGGGACACCGGGGAGCTGTTTTTT. Residues: CASSQGILAGDTGELFF.

This clonotype showed up many times. V and J are TRBV30 and TRBJ2-5; TRBD2 agrees at 15 bases. J gave up 4 bases and V 7 bases, and 13 bases lay outside the gene matches. Germline CDR1 and CDR2: GTSNPN and SVGIG (reference sequence). The length of the CDR3 is 17 residues. CDR3 DNA sequence: TGTGCCTCCGGACTAGCGGGGGGGTTTATCGAGGGAGAGACCCAGTACTTC. Protein product: CASGLAGGFIEGETQYF.

This clonotype was counted only a few times. The chain recombines TRBV10-3 with TRBJ2-5; TRBD1 matches at 10 bases. This CDR3 comprises 13 residues. Germline-derived CDR1 and CDR2 are ENHRY and SYGVKD. V lost 10 bases and J lost 4; bases outside the gene matches: 6. CDR3 nucleotide sequence: TGTGCCACGACTCGGACAGGGGGAGAGACCCAGTACTTC. This codes for CATTRTGGETQYF.

This clonotype was recorded a few times. The chain has TRBV5-1 and TRBJ1-5, with 11 nucleotides matching TRBD1. Germline-derived CDR1 and CDR2 are SGHRS and YFSETQ. The ends lost 2 bases at V and 6 bases at J; junction bases unmatched: 1. The CDR3 consists of 14 residues. This CDR3 reads CASSLGTGGQPQHF. The CDR3, as DNA: TGCGCCAGCAGCTTAGGGACAGGGGGTCAGCCCCAGCATTTT.